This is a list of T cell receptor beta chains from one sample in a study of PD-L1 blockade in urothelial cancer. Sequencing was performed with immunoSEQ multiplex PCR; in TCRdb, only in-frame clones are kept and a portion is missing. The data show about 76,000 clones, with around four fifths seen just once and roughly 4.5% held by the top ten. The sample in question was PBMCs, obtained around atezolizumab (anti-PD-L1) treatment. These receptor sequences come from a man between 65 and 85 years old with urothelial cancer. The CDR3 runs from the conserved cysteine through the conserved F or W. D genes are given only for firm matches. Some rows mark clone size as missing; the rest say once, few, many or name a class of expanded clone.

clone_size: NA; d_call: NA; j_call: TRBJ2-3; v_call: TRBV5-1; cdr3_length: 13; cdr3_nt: TGCGCCAGCAGCTTCGGAGCCACAGATACGCAGTATTTT; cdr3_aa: CASSFGATDTQYF
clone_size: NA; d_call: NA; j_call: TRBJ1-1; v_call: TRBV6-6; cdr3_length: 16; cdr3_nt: TGTGCCAGCAGTTACTCGAATGTGGTCGGGAACACTGAAGCTTTCTTT; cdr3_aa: CASSYSNVVGNTEAFF
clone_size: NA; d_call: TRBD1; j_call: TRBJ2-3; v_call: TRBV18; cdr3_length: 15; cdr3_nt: TGTGCCAGCTCGCCACAGGGGTTGGGCACAGATACGCAGTATTTT; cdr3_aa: CASSPQGLGTDTQYF
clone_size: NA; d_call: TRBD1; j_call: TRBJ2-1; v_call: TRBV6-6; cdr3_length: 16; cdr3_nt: TGTGCCAGCAGTCTACCGGGACAGGGACAGAACAATGAGCAGTTCTTC; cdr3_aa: CASSLPGQGQNNEQFF
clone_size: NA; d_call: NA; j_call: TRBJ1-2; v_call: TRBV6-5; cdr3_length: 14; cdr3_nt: TGTGCCAGCAGGACCCACGGGGGAACGGATGGCTACACCTTC; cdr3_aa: CASRTHGGTDGYTF
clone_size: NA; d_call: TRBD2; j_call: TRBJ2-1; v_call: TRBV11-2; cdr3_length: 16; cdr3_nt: TGTGCCAGCAGCTTAGGGCTAGCGGGAGGTTACAATGAGCAGTTCTTC; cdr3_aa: CASSLGLAGGYNEQFF
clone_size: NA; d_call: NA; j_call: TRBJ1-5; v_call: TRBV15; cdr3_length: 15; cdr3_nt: TGTGCCACCAGCAGAGGGACAGTTGCCAATCAGCCCCAGCATTTT; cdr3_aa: CATSRGTVANQPQHF
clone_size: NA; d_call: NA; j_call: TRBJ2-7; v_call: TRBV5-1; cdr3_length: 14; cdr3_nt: TGCGCCAGCAGCTTGGATTGGGGGCAGTACGAGCAGTACTTC; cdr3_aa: CASSLDWGQYEQYF
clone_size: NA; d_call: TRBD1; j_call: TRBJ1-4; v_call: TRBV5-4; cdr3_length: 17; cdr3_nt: TGTGCCAGCAGCTGTAGATTCGAGGGACAGGGGTGTGAAAAACTGTTTTTT; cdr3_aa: CASSCRFEGQGCEKLFF
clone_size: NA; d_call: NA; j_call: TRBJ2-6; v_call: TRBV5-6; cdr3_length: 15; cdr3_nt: TGTGCCAGCAGCCGTGACACGTCCGGGGCCAACGTCCTGACTTTC; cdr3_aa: CASSRDTSGANVLTF
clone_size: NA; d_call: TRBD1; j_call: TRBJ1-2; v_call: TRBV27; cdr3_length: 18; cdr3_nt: TGTGCCAGCAGTCTAACCCCCCTTACCGGGACAGGGGGCTATGGCTACACCTTC; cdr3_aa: CASSLTPLTGTGGYGYTF
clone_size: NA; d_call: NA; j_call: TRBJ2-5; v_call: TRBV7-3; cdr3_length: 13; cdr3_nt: TGTGCCAGCAGCTTAGGAGAGGCAGAGACCCAGTACTTC; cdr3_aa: CASSLGEAETQYF
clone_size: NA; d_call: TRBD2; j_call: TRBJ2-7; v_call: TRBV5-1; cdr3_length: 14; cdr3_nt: TGCGCCAGCAGCTTTCTCCAAACTGGGCTAGCGGTACACTTC; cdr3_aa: CASSFLQTGLAVHF
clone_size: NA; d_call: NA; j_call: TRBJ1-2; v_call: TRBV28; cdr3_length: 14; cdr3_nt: TGTGCCAGCAGTCCAGCGGGGTGGCGGCATGGCTACACCTTC; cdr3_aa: CASSPAGWRHGYTF
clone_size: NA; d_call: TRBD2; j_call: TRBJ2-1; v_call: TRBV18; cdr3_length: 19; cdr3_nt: TGTGCCAGCTCTCTGCGACAGCTGACTAGCGGGAGGGCCCAAAATGAGCAGTTCTTC; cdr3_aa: CASSLRQLTSGRAQNEQFF
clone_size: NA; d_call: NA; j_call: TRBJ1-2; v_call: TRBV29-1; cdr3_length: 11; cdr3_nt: TGCAGCGTTGACAGAAGCTATGGCTACACCTTC; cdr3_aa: CSVDRSYGYTF
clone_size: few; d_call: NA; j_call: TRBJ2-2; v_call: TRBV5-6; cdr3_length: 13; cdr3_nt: TGTGCCAGCAGCGGGGGACTCACCGGGGAGCTGTTTTTT; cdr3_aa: CASSGGLTGELFF
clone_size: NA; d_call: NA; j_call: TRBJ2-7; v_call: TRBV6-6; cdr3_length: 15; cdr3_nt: TGTGCCAGCAGTTCCCGTTTCGGGAGCTCCTACGAGCAGTACTTC; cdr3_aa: CASSSRFGSSYEQYF
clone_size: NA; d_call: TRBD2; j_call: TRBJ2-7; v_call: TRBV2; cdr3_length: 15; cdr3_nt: TGTGCCAGCAGTGAAGCTCTAGCGGGAGTCTACGAGCAGTACTTC; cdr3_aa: CASSEALAGVYEQYF
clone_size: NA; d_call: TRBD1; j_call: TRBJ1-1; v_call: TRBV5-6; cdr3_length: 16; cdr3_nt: TGTGCCAGCAGCTCTGAGGACAGGGTTTGGGGCTCTGAAGCTTTCTTT; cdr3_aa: CASSSEDRVWGSEAFF
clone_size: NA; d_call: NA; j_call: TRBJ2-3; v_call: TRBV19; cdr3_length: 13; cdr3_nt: TGTGCCAGTAGTGTCGGGGTCTCAGATACGCAGTATTTT; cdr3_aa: CASSVGVSDTQYF
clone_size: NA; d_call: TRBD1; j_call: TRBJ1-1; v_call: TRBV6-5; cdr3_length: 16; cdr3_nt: TGTGCCAGCAGTTACCGCAAACAGGGGATGAACACTGAAGCTTTCTTT; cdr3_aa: CASSYRKQGMNTEAFF
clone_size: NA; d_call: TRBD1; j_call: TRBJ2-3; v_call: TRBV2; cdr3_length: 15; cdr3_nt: TGTGCCAGCAGTGCTCGGACAGGGGGATCGGATACGCAGTATTTT; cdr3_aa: CASSARTGGSDTQYF
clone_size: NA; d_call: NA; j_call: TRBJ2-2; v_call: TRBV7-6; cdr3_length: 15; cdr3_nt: TGTGCCAGCAGCCCCAGGACAGCGAACACCGGGGAGCTGTTTTTT; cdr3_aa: CASSPRTANTGELFF
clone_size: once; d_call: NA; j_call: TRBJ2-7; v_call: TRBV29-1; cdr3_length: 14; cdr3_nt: TGCAGCGTTGTGTGGCTAGTTTTACCCTACGAGCAGTACTTC; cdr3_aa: CSVVWLVLPYEQYF
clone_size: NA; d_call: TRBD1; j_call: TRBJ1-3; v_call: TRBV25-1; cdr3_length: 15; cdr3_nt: TGTGCCAGCAGTGAAATAGGGGGCGCTGGAAACACCATATATTTT; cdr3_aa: CASSEIGGAGNTIYF
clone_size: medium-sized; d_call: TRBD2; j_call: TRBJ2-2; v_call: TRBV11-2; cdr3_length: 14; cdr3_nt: TGTGCCAGCAGCCAAGCGGGAAACACCGGGGAGCTGTTTTTT; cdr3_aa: CASSQAGNTGELFF
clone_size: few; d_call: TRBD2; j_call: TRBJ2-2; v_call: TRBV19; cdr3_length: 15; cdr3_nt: TGTGCCAGTAGTGGTAGCGGGAGTCTGGCCGGGGAGCTGTTTTTT; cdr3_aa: CASSGSGSLAGELFF
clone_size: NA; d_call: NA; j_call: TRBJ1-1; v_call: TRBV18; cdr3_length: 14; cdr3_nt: TGTGCCAGCTCGTTCCTACAGGGAACAACTGAAGCTTTCTTT; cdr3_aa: CASSFLQGTTEAFF
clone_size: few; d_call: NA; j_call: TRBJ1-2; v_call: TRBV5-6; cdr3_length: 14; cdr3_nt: TGTGCCAGCAGCTGGGGAGGGGCCAACTATGGCTACACCTTC; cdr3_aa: CASSWGGANYGYTF
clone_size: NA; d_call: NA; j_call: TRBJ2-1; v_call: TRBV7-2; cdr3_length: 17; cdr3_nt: TGTGCCAGCAGCTTAATTAGTGTCCGGGTCCCCTACAATGAGCAGTTCTTC; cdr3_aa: CASSLISVRVPYNEQFF
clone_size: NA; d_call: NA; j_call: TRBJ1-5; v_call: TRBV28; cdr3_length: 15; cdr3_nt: TGTGCCAGCAGTTTCTCAGGGGCGAGCAATCAGCCCCAGCATTTT; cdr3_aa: CASSFSGASNQPQHF
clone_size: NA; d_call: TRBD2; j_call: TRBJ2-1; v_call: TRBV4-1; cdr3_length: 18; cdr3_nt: TGCGCCAGCAGCCATCTACCCGGACTAGCTAGAGGGCGCGATGAGCAGTTCTTC; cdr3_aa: CASSHLPGLARGRDEQFF
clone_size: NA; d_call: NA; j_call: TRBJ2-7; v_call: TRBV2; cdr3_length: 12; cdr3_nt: TGTGCCAGCGGCCTCGTCTCCTACGAGCAGTACTTC; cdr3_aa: CASGLVSYEQYF
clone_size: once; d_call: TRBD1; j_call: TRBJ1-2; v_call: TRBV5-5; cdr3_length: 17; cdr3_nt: TGTGCCAGCAGCCAAGAACCGGGACAGGGGCCTTTAAGCGGCTACACCTTC; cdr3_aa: CASSQEPGQGPLSGYTF
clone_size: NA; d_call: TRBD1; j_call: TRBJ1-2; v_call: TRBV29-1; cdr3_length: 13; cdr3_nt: TGCAGCGTTGGAGGAGGACAGGGCTATGGCTACACCTTC; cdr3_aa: CSVGGGQGYGYTF
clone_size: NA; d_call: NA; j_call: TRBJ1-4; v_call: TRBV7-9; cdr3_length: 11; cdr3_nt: TGTGCCAGCAGTCCCGGTGAAAAACTGTTTTTT; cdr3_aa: CASSPGEKLFF
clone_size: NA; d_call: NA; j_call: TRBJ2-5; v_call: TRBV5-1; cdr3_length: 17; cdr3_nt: TGCGCCAGCAGCGTCGACGCGACCCTCCAGGCGGGGGAGACCCAGTACTTC; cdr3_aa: CASSVDATLQAGETQYF
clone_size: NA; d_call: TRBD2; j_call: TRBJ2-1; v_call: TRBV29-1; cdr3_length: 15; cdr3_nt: TGCAGCGTTGAAGCCTCTAGCGGGGTAGTGGTCGAGCAGTTCTTC; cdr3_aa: CSVEASSGVVVEQFF
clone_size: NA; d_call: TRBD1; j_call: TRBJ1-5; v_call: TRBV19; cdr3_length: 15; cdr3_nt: TGTGCCAGTAGTAGCCCCGGGACAGTCACCCAGCCCCAGCATTTT; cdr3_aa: CASSSPGTVTQPQHF
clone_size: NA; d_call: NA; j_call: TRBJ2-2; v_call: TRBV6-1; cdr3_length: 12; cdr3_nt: TGTGCCAGCAGGCAACGGGCCGGGGAGCTGTTTTTT; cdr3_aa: CASRQRAGELFF
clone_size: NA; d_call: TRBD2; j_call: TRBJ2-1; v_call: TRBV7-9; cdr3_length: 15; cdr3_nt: TGTGCCAGCAGCTGGATGGGACTAAACGTGAATGAGCAGTTCTTC; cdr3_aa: CASSWMGLNVNEQFF
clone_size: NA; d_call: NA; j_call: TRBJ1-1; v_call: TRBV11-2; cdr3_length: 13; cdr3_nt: TGTGCCAGCAGCCCTCTTATGAACACTGAAGCTTTCTTT; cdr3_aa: CASSPLMNTEAFF
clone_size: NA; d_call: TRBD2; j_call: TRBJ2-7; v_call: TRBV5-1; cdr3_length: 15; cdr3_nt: TGCGCCAGCAGCTTGGCCGGCGGGAGTTCAAACGAGCAGTACTTC; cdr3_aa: CASSLAGGSSNEQYF
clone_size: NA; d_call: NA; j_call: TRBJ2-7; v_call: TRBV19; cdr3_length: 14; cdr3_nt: TGTGCCAGTAGTATCACCCCGGGCTCCTACGAGCAGTACTTC; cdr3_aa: CASSITPGSYEQYF
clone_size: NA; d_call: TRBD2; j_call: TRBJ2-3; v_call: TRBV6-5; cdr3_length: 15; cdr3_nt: TGTGCCAGCAGTCTAGCGGGAGGGTACACAGATACGCAGTATTTT; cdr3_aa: CASSLAGGYTDTQYF
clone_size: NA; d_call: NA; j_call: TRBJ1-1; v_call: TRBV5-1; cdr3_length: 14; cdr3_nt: TGCGCCAGCAGCGCAATCAGGGGTTCCCCTGAAGCTTTCTTT; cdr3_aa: CASSAIRGSPEAFF
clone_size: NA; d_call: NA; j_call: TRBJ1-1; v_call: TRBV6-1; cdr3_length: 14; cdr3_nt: TGTGCCAGCAGTGAAAATAGAGGGTACACTGAAGCTTTCTTT; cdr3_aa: CASSENRGYTEAFF
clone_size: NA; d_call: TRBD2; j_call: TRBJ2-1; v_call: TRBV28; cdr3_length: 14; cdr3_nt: TGTGCCAGCACCCAGGGTCCATCGGGGGGTGAGCAGTTCTTC; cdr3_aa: CASTQGPSGGEQFF
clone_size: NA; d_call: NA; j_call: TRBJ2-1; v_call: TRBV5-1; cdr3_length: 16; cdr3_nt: TGCGCCAGCAGCTTGACTCTAGCACGGCGGGGCAATGAGCAGTTCTTC; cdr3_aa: CASSLTLARRGNEQFF